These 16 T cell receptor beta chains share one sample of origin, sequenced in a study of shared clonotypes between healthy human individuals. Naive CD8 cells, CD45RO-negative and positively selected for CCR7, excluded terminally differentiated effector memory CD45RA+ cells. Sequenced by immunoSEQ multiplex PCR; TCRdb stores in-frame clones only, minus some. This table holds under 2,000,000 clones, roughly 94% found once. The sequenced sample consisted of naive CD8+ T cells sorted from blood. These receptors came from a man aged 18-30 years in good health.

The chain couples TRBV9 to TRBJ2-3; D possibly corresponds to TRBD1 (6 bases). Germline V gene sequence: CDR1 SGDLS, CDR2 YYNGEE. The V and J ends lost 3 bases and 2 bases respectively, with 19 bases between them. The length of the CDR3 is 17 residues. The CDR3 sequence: CASSAWGRDKITDTQYF. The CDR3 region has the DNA TGTGCCAGCAGCGCGTGGGGTCGGGACAAGATCACAGATACGCAGTATTTT.

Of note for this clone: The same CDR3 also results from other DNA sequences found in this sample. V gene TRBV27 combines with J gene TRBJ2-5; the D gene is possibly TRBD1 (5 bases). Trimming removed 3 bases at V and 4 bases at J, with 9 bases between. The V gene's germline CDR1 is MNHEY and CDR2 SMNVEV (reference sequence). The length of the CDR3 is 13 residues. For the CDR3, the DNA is TGTGCCAGCAGTTTGTGGCAGGGAGAGACCCAGTACTTC. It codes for CASSLWQGETQYF.

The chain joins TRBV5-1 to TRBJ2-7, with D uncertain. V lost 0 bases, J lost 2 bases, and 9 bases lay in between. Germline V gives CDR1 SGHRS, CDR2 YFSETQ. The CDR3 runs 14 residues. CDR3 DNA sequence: TGCGCCAGCAGCTTGGCCGTTGGGACCTACGAGCAGTACTTC. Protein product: CASSLAVGTYEQYF.

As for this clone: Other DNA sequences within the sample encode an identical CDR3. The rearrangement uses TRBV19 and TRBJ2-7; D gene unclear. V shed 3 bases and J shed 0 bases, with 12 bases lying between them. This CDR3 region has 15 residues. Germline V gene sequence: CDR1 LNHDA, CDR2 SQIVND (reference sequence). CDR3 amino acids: CASSIEAGGSYEQYF. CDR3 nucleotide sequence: TGTGCCAGTAGTATCGAGGCAGGTGGCTCCTACGAGCAGTACTTC.

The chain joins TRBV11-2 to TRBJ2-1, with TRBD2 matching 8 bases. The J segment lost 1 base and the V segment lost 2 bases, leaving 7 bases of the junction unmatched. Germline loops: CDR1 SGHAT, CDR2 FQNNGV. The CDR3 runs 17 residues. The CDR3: CASSLRGLGGSYNEQFF. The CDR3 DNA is TGTGCCAGCAGCTTAAGGGGACTAGGGGGTTCCTACAATGAGCAGTTCTTC.

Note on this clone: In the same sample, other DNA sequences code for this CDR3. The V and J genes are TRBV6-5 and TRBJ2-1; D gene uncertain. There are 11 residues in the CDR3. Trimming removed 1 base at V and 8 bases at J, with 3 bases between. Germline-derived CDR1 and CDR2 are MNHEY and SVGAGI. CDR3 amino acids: CASSYLDEQFF. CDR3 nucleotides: TGTGCCAGCAGTTACTTAGATGAGCAGTTCTTC.

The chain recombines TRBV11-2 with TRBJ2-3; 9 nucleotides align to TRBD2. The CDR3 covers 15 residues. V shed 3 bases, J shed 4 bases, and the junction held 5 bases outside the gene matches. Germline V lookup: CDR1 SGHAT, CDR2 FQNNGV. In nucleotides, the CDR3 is TGTGCCAGCAGCTTCGCGGGGGGGAGAGCAGATACGCAGTATTTT. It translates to CASSFAGGRADTQYF.

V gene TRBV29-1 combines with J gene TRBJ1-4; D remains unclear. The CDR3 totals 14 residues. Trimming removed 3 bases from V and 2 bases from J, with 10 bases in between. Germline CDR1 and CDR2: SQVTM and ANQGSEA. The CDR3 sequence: CSVEIAATNEKLFF. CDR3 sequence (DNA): TGCAGCGTTGAGATAGCTGCCACTAATGAAAAACTGTTTTTT.

The CDR3 sequence: CASSVLAGGPEELFF. The CDR3 nucleotides are TGTGCCAGCAGCGTACTCGCGGGGGGGCCGGAAGAGCTGTTTTTT. This rearrangement joins TRBV9 to TRBJ2-2; 9 positions match TRBD2. The CDR3 is made up of 15 amino acids. Germline-derived CDR1 and CDR2 are SGDLS and YYNGEE. J gave up 11 bases and V 1 base, and 9 bases lay outside the gene matches.

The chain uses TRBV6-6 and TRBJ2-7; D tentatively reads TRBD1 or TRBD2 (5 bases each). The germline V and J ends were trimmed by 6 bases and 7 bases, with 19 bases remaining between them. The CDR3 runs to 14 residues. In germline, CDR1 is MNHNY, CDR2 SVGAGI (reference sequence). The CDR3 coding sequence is TGTGCCAGCAGCACCGGGACCGCGGCACGAGAGCAGTACTTC. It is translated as CASSTGTAAREQYF.

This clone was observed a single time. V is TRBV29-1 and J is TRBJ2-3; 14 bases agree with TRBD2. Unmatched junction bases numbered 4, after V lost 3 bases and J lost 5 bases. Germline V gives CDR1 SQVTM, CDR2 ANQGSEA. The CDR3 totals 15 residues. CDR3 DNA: TGCAGCGTTGACGGACTAGCGGGGGGTGGAGATACGCAGTATTTT. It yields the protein CSVDGLAGGGDTQYF.

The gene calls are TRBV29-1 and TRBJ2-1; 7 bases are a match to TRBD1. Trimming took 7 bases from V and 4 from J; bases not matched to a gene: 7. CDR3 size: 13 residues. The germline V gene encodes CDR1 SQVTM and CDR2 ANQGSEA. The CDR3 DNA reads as TGCAGCGCCCATTGGACAGGTTACAATGAGCAGTTCTTC. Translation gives CSAHWTGYNEQFF.

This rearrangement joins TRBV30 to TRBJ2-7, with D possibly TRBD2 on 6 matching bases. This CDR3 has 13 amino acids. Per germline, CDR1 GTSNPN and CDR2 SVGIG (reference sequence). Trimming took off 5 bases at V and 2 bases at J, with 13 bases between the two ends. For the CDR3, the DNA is TGTGCCTGGGACTATAGCGGAGCCTACGAGCAGTACTTC. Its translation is CAWDYSGAYEQYF.

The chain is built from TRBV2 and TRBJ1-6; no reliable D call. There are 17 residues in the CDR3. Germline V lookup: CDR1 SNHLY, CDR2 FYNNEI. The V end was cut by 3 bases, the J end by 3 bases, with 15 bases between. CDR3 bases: TGTGCCAGCAGTGAGACGAATCCGGCAGTCTATAATTCACCCCTCCACTTT. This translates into CASSETNPAVYNSPLHF.

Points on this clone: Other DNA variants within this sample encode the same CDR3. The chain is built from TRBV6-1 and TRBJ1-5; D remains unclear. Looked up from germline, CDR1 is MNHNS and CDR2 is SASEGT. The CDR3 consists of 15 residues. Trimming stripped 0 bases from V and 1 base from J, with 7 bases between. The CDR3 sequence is CASSEARGSNQPQHF. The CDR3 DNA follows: TGTGCCAGCAGTGAAGCGCGCGGGAGCAATCAGCCCCAGCATTTT.

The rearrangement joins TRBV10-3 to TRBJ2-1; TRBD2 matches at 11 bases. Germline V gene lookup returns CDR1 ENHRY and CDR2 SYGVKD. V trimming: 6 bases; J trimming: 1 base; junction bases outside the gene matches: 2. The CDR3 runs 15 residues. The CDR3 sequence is CAIRGLAESYNEQFF. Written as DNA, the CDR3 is TGTGCCATCAGGGGACTAGCGGAATCCTACAATGAGCAGTTCTTC.